This T cell receptor beta chain was identified during a study of blood T cells in healthy people across ages. Study background: About one barcoded beta molecule per two T cells was captured by template switching.

A sample-barcoded 5' primer and a J-beta primer mix were used in a second PCR of roughly 7 to 12 cycles. TCRdb used MiXCR to reprocess the 5' RACE reads, holding one entry per CDR3 protein. Of some 860,000 distinct CDR3 sequences detected, 45% to 70% appear once; the ten largest clones hold 20% to 30%. Per the germline V gene, CDR1 is SGHAT and CDR2 is FQNNGV. The CDR3 is 14 residues long. In this sample, this clonotype turned up many times. One junction end does not reproduce the germline sequence, and a read error may be involved. The sample comprised blood. The rearrangement joins TRBV11-2 to TRBJ2-7, with a possible D match to TRBD1 (6 bases). This TCR was sampled from a man in his forties in good health. CDR3 sequence (DNA): TGTGCCAGCAGTTTAGGTACAGGGTCCTACGAGCAGTACTTC. This translates into CASSLGTGSYEQYF.